This TCR beta chain derives from a study of ipilimumab plus nivolumab after autologous stem cell transplantation. Study-level background: Patients received a median of 5 ipilimumab and 8 or 9 nivolumab doses. Points from the study as a whole: The authors say TCR, Treg and microbiome findings warrant further study.

Ipilimumab, 1 mg/kg, started 14 to 28 days after autologous transplant. With regard to this clone: The antigen is unknown. At one of its ends the junction is not consistent with the germline gene, which may arise from a read error.

The germline gives CDR1 SSHAT, CDR2 FNYEAQ (reference sequence). This CDR3 spans 14 amino acids. Sequencing was performed with immunoSEQ multiplex PCR; in TCRdb, only in-frame clones are kept and a portion is missing. The sample has tens of thousands of clones, 88% seen once. Sequencing used PBMCs, obtained in a trial of ipilimumab plus nivolumab as post-transplant consolidation. The receptor was isolated from a male donor with multiple myeloma. The chain recombines TRBV7-7 with TRBJ2-1; 7 bases line up with TRBD2. The CDR3, as DNA: TGTGCTAGCAGCTTCCTTGGGGAGGGCGGTGAGCAGTTCTTC. Translation gives CASSFLGEGGEQFF.